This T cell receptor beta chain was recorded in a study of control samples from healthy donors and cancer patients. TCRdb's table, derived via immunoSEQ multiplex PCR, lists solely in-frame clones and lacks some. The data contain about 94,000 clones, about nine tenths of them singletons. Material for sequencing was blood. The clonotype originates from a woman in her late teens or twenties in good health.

The CDR3 sequence is CASSAWKDRGPYEQYF. Here the CDR3 DNA reads TGTGCCAGCAGCGCCTGGAAGGACAGGGGACCCTACGAGCAGTACTTC. The gene calls are TRBV7-9 and TRBJ2-7; 9 bases map to TRBD1. CDR3 length: 16 residues. CDR1 SEHNR and CDR2 FQNEAQ come from the germline V gene (reference sequence). Unmatched junction bases numbered 10, after V lost 5 bases and J lost 2 bases.